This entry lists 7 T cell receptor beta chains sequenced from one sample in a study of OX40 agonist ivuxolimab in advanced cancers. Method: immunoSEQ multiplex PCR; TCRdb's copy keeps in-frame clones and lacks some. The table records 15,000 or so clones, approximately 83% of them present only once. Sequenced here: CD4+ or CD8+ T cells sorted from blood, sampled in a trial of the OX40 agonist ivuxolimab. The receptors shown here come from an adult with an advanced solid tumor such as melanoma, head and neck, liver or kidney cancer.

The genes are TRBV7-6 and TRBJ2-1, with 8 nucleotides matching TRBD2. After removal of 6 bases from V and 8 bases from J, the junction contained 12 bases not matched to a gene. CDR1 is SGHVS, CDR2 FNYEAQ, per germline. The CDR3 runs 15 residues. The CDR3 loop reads CASSWPGGRWDEQFF. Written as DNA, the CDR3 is TGTGCCAGCAGTTGGCCTGGCGGGAGGTGGGATGAGCAGTTCTTC.

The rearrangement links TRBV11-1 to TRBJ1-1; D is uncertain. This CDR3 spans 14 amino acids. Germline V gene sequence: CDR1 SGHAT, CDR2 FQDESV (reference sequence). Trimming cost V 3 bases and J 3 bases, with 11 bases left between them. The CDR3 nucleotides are TGTGCCAGCAGCTTTGAGGGCAGGTACACTGAAGCTTTCTTT. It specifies CASSFEGRYTEAFF.

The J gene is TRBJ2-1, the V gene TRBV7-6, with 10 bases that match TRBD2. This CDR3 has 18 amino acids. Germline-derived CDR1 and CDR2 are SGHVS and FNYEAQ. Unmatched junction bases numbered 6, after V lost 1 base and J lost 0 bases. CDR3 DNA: TGTGCCAGCAGCTTAGGTACTAGCGGGACGCTCTCCTACAATGAGCAGTTCTTC. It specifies CASSLGTSGTLSYNEQFF.

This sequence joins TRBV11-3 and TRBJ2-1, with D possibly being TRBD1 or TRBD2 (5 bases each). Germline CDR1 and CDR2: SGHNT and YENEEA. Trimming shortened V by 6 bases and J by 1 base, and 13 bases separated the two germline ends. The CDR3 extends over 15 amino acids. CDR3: CASRALEGSYNEQFF. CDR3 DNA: TGTGCCAGCAGGGCGCTTGAGGGGTCCTACAATGAGCAGTTCTTC.

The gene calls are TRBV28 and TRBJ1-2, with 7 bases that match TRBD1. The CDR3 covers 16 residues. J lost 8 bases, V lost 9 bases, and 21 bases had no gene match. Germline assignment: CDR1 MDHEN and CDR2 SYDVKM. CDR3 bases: TGTGCCAGTAACATTCGGCAGGGGGGCCCCCCTCTAGGCTACACCTTC. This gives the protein CASNIRQGGPPLGYTF.

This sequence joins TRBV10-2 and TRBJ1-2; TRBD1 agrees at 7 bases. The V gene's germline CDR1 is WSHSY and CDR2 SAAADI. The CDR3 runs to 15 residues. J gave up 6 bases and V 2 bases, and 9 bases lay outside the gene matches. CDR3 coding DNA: TGCGCCAGCAGTGAGGGGTTAACAGGGGTTAATGGCTACACCTTC. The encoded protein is CASSEGLTGVNGYTF.

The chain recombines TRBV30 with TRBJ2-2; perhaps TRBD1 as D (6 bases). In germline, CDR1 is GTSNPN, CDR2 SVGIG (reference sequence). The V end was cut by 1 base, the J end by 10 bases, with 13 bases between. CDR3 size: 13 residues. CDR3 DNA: TGTGCCTGGAGTGGACAGGCTCTCGCGGAGCTGTTTTTT. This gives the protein CAWSGQALAELFF.